The 30 T cell receptor beta chains below come from one sample, sequenced in a study of T cell responses to AZD1222 COVID-19 vaccine (dated by TCRdb to the early 2020s). The time point label of this sample denotes: baseline before first vaccination. The library came from the immunoSEQ multiplex PCR assay. The table was pulled from immuneACCESS by TCRdb, which kept in-frame rearrangements only. Such tables lose some clones; where checked, under half of the loss comes from unresolved V genes, and the rest has no known cause. The sample records fewer than 130,000 clones, around 90% of which are singletons. The ten largest clones take up around 7.8% of the sample. The specimen was peripheral blood, collected on day 0 of AZD1222 vaccination. These receptors originate from an adult in good health.

This clone is a singleton in its sample. The chain uses TRBV2 and TRBJ1-3; D remains ambiguous. The CDR3 loop spans 14 amino acids. V was cut by 3 bases and J by 2 bases, with 8 bases left in between. CDR1 is SNHLY, CDR2 FYNNEI, per germline. CDR3 nucleotides: TGTGCCAGCAGTGATCGCCTTCCTGGAAACACCATATATTTT. This translates into CASSDRLPGNTIYF.

V gene TRBV6-2 or TRBV6-3 combines with J gene TRBJ1-2, with D possibly TRBD1 on 6 matching bases. V shed 5 bases and J shed 7 bases, with 14 bases lying between them. The germline V gene encodes CDR1 MNHEY and CDR2 SVGEGT. This CDR3 is 13 amino acids long. Here the CDR3 DNA reads TGTGCCAGCAGTCCCGACAGGATCATTGGCTACACCTTC. Its protein product is CASSPDRIIGYTF.

The J gene is TRBJ2-2, the V gene TRBV9; 9 positions agree with TRBD2. This CDR3 is built from 17 residues. Per the germline V gene, CDR1 is SGDLS and CDR2 is YYNGEE. V shed 4 bases and J 4 bases; nucleotides not matched to a gene: 11. The CDR3 nucleotides read TGTGCCAGCAGCCCCCCGGGTGGTAGCGGGGGCACCGGGGAGCTGTTTTTT. Translating gives CASSPPGGSGGTGELFF.

In this sample, this clone turned up a few times. V and J are TRBV2 and TRBJ1-5; 8 bases fit TRBD1. Germline assignment: CDR1 SNHLY and CDR2 FYNNEI. The trim removed 6 bases at V and 5 bases at J, leaving 0 bases unmatched. The CDR3 runs 12 residues. DNA for the CDR3: TGTGCCAGCAGGACAGGGGATCAGCCCCAGCATTTT. It codes for CASRTGDQPQHF.

V is TRBV6-5 and J is TRBJ1-1, with D possibly matching TRBD1 (5 bases). Between the trimmed V and J ends, which lost 6 bases and 5 bases, there was a span of 13 bases. The length of the CDR3 is 13 residues. In germline, CDR1 is MNHEY, CDR2 SVGAGI. The CDR3 coding sequence is TGTGCCAGCAGGGATAGCAAGGGGACTGAAGCTTTCTTT. Protein product: CASRDSKGTEAFF.

V usage is TRBV10-2 and J usage is TRBJ1-2; no reliable D call. Germline lookup yields CDR1 WSHSY and CDR2 SAAADI. V lost 0 bases, J lost 8 bases, and 16 bases lay in between. CDR3 length equals 15 residues. CDR3 sequence (DNA): TGCGCCAGCAGTGAGTCGACTCGGCAGAAGATGGGCTACACCTTC. Protein product: CASSESTRQKMGYTF.

This chain joins TRBV2 and TRBJ1-2, with D perhaps TRBD1 (6 bases). Between the trimmed V and J ends, which lost 7 bases and 5 bases, there was a span of 11 bases. The germline V gene has CDR1 SNHLY and CDR2 FYNNEI. This CDR3 spans 12 amino acids. CDR3 loop: CASIGGQYGYTF. CDR3 nucleotides: TGTGCCAGCATTGGGGGCCAGTATGGCTACACCTTC.

The chain links TRBV28 to TRBJ1-5, with no clear D. Trimming removed 2 bases from V and 0 bases from J, with 8 bases in between. Germline lookup yields CDR1 MDHEN and CDR2 SYDVKM. CDR3 size: 15 residues. The CDR3 sequence is CASSLGGNSNQPQHF. CDR3 DNA: TGTGCCAGCAGTTTAGGCGGGAATAGCAATCAGCCCCAGCATTTT.

This chain links TRBV3-1 (or the pseudogene TRBV3-2) with TRBJ1-2, with D hard to call. The germline V and J ends were trimmed by 0 bases and 3 bases, with 17 bases remaining between them. The CDR3 extends over 17 amino acids. Germline V gene lookup returns CDR1 LGHDT and CDR2 YNNKEL (reference sequence). DNA for the CDR3: TGTGCCAGCAGCCAAGATCCTCTATCAGGTTCATACTATGGCTACACCTTC. Translation: CASSQDPLSGSYYGYTF.

For this clone: Other DNA sequences in this sample translate to the same CDR3. The chain has TRBV11-2 and TRBJ2-7, with TRBD2 as a possible D gene (6 bases). Germline lookup yields CDR1 SGHAT and CDR2 FQNNGV. The CDR3 covers 14 residues. The V end was cut by 5 bases, the J end by 1 base, with 12 bases between. DNA for the CDR3: TGTGCCAGCAGCCCTCCGGACTATTCCTACGAGCAGTACTTC. This sequence encodes CASSPPDYSYEQYF.

The J gene is TRBJ2-5, the V gene TRBV4-2, with TRBD2 matching 8 bases. Looked up from germline, CDR1 is LGHNA and CDR2 is YNFKEQ. Losses at the gene ends were 1 base for V and 1 base for J; bases not matched to a gene: 5. This CDR3 has 16 residues. Here the CDR3 reads CASSQAGGSRQETQYF. In nucleotides, the CDR3 is TGTGCCAGCAGCCAAGCGGGGGGGTCGCGCCAAGAGACCCAGTACTTC.

CDR3 DNA sequence: TGTGCCAGCAGCTTAGACGGGGGAGCGAACACTGAAGCTTTCTTT. The encoded protein is CASSLDGGANTEAFF. The V call is TRBV7-9, the J call TRBJ1-1, with a tentative D call TRBD1 (5 bases). The V end lost 1 base, the J end lost 1 base, and 10 bases lay between the germline ends. The CDR3 has 15 residues. Germline CDR1 reads SEHNR; CDR2 reads FQNEAQ (reference sequence).

The V gene is TRBV18, the J gene TRBJ2-7; D is uncertain. Germline assignment: CDR1 KGHSH and CDR2 LQKENI. V dropped 5 bases and J dropped 7 bases, with 15 bases sitting between them. CDR3 length: 13 amino acids. This CDR3 reads CASSSFAVEEQYF. CDR3 sequence (DNA): TGTGCCAGCTCATCGTTTGCCGTTGAGGAGCAGTACTTC. Variable domain in full (rest from reference TRBV18 and TRBJ2-7): NAGVMQNPRHLVRRRGQEARLRCSPMKGHSHVYWYRQLPEEGLKFMVYLQKENIIDESGMPKERFSAEFPKEGPSILRIQQVVRGDSAAYFCASSSFAVEEQYFGPGTRLTVT.

The chain joins TRBV5-6 to TRBJ2-5; the match to TRBD2 covers 7 bases. This CDR3 is built from 13 residues. Germline lookup yields CDR1 SGHDT and CDR2 YYEEEE. V shed 2 bases and J 5 bases; nucleotides not matched to a gene: 3. CDR3 sequence: CASSFSSGETQYF. DNA of the CDR3: TGTGCCAGCAGCTTCTCTAGCGGCGAGACCCAGTACTTC.

V gene TRBV12-5 combines with J gene TRBJ1-1; no clear D. V was trimmed by 0 bases and J by 7 bases, leaving 15 bases between them. This CDR3 is 15 amino acids long. Germline CDR1 is LGHNT and CDR2 is FRNRAP. The CDR3 region has the DNA TGTGCTAGTGGTTTGGTACTAAGTAGGGTAGTTGAAGCTTTCTTT. Encoded protein: CASGLVLSRVVEAFF.

This chain connects TRBV6-4 to TRBJ2-2; 7 bases match TRBD1. This CDR3 has 16 residues. CDR1 is MRHNA and CDR2 is SNTAGT in the germline V gene. V was pared by 5 bases and J by 4 bases, with 10 bases of the junction left unmatched. CDR3 DNA: TGTGCCAGCAGTTCCGTAACAGGGGTTGCCACCGGGGAGCTGTTTTTT. It specifies CASSSVTGVATGELFF.

The chain uses TRBV2 and TRBJ2-5; 8 nucleotides match TRBD1. V lost 6 bases, J lost 5 bases, and 5 bases stayed unmatched. CDR3 length equals 13 residues. CDR1 is SNHLY, CDR2 FYNNEI, per germline. The DNA for the CDR3 is TGTGCCAGCAGCGGACAGGGCCTGGAGACCCAGTACTTC. Its protein is CASSGQGLETQYF.

The chain carries TRBV29-1 and TRBJ1-5; D remains unclear. The germline V gene encodes CDR1 SQVTM and CDR2 ANQGSEA. Trimming left V 5 bases short and J 2 bases short, with 10 bases between. The CDR3 has 13 residues. The chain's CDR3 is CSVTPDGNQPQHF. The CDR3 nucleotides are TGCAGCGTTACCCCGGACGGCAATCAGCCCCAGCATTTT.

The chain recombines TRBV19 with TRBJ1-3; 7 nucleotides align to TRBD1. Unmatched junction bases numbered 7, after V lost 5 bases and J lost 0 bases. The germline V gene has CDR1 LNHDA and CDR2 SQIVND (reference sequence). The CDR3 sequence is 16 residues long. CDR3 region: CASSYRGQSSGNTIYF. Written as DNA, the CDR3 is TGTGCCAGTAGTTATAGGGGACAGTCCTCTGGAAACACCATATATTTT.

CDR3 DNA sequence: TGTGCCAGCAGTGGGGGGCTAGCCGCCTACAATGAGCAGTTCTTC. The encoded protein is CASSGGLAAYNEQFF. The rearrangement uses TRBV2 and TRBJ2-1, with D possibly matching TRBD1 (6 bases). V lost 4 bases to trimming and J lost 2 bases, with 12 bases between them. The V gene's germline CDR1 is SNHLY and CDR2 FYNNEI. This CDR3 is built from 15 residues. Full variable domain (rest looked up from reference TRBV2 and TRBJ2-1): EPEVTQTPSHQVTQMGQEVILRCVPISNHLYFYWYRQILGQKVEFLVSFYNNEISEKSEIFDDQFSVERPDGSNFTLKIRSTKLEDSAMYFCASSGGLAAYNEQFFGPGTRLTVL.

The V call is TRBV7-9, the J call TRBJ1-2, with 11 bases fitting TRBD1. The CDR3 spans 13 residues. V lost 3 bases to trimming and J lost 8 bases; unmatched junction nucleotides: 2. From germline, CDR1 is SEHNR and CDR2 FQNEAQ (reference sequence). The CDR3 coding sequence is TGTGCCAGCAGCTTCGGGACAGGGGGAGGCTACACCTTC. Translated, it gives CASSFGTGGGYTF.

J is TRBJ1-1 and V is TRBV15, with no clear D. This CDR3 comprises 13 residues. The V end lost 0 bases, the J end lost 4 bases, and 6 bases lay between the germline ends. The germline V gene encodes CDR1 LNHNV and CDR2 YYDKDF (reference sequence). The CDR3 sequence is CATSRDRFTEAFF. CDR3 bases: TGTGCCACCAGCAGAGATAGGTTCACTGAAGCTTTCTTT.

This clone is a singleton in its sample. The chain links TRBV28 to TRBJ1-2; D perhaps matches TRBD1 (5 bases). V gave up 2 bases and J gave up 7 bases, with 11 bases separating them. CDR1 and CDR2 (germline): MDHEN, SYDVKM. The CDR3 totals 13 residues. Here the CDR3 DNA reads TGTGCCAGCAGTTTAAATCAGGGACCTGGCTACACCTTC. Protein: CASSLNQGPGYTF.

This clone appeared a single time. The chain combines TRBV19 with TRBJ1-6; 9 nucleotides line up with TRBD1. The CDR3 extends over 13 amino acids. From germline, CDR1 is LNHDA and CDR2 SQIVND (reference sequence). Germline trimming cut 8 bases from V and 11 bases from J; bases unmatched to any gene: 7. In DNA, the CDR3 is TGTGCCAGTTGGGGACAGGGAGTGGCACCCCTCCACTTT. The encoded protein is CASWGQGVAPLHF.

The chain combines TRBV11-2 with TRBJ2-7; possibly TRBD1 or TRBD2 for D (5 bases each). The CDR3 runs 14 residues. The germline V gene has CDR1 SGHAT and CDR2 FQNNGV. V was pared by 5 bases and J by 2 bases, with 13 bases between. Written as DNA, the CDR3 is TGTGCCAGCAGCGTCACCGGGACCCCCTACGAGCAGTACTTC. This gives the protein CASSVTGTPYEQYF.

The V gene is TRBV19, the J gene TRBJ1-6, with D unresolved. This CDR3 comprises 14 residues. V lost 3 bases, J lost 7 bases, and 10 bases lay in between. Germline values: CDR1 LNHDA, CDR2 SQIVND (reference sequence). Written as DNA, the CDR3 is TGTGCCAGTAGTATTTTTAGGGAAAATTCACCCCTCCACTTT. Its translation: CASSIFRENSPLHF.

The rearrangement links TRBV27 to TRBJ1-2; weak D call: TRBD1 (5 bases). Germline V lookup: CDR1 MNHEY, CDR2 SMNVEV (reference sequence). Trimming shortened V by 6 bases and J by 8 bases, and 22 bases separated the two germline ends. The CDR3 spans 15 residues. This CDR3 is CASSATPGTYRGYTF. The CDR3 nucleotides read TGTGCCAGCAGCGCAACCCCAGGGACTTACCGGGGCTACACCTTC.

This chain connects TRBV11-3 to TRBJ2-7; no definite D call. Trimming took 3 bases from V and 2 from J, leaving 8 bases between them. From germline, CDR1 is SGHNT and CDR2 YENEEA. CDR3 size: 13 residues. DNA of the CDR3: TGTGCCAGCAGCTTTCCCCGGGCCTACGAGCAGTACTTC. This codes for CASSFPRAYEQYF. The full variable domain, in which reference TRBV11-3 and TRBJ2-7 provide the parts outside the CDR3, is EAGVVQSPRYKIIEKKQPVAFWCNPISGHNTLYWYLQNLGQGPELLIRYENEEAVDDSQLPKDRFSAERLKGVDSTLKIQPAELGDSAVYLCASSFPRAYEQYFGPGTRLTVT.

The rearrangement joins TRBV28 to TRBJ1-2, with 9 bases that match TRBD1. Looked up from germline, CDR1 is MDHEN and CDR2 is SYDVKM. V lost 4 bases and J lost 8; bases outside the gene matches: 8. The CDR3 totals 14 residues. The CDR3 spells CASSSTGQGPGYTF. CDR3 coding DNA: TGTGCCAGCAGTTCTACCGGACAGGGGCCGGGCTACACCTTC.

V is TRBV3-1 (or the pseudogene TRBV3-2) and J is TRBJ1-2; D is uncertain. Germline V gene data show CDR1 as LGHDT and CDR2 as YNNKEL (reference sequence). V was clipped by 0 bases and J by 7 bases, with 3 bases between them. The CDR3 is 11 residues long. This chain's CDR3 is CASSQDAGYTF. CDR3 coding DNA: TGTGCCAGCAGCCAAGACGCTGGCTACACCTTC.